This T cell receptor beta chain was sequenced during a study of T cells expressing NK-cell markers. Study information: The TCR beta repertoires originated in sorted CD3+CD56+NKG2C+, CD3+CD56+NKG2C- and CD3+CD56-NKG2C+ T cells. HCMV seropositivity characterized seven of the eight sequenced donors, and seronegativity one.

CDR1 LGHDT and CDR2 YNNKEL come from the germline V gene (reference sequence). The CDR3 runs 16 residues. Libraries used 5'RACE template switching adding universal primer site and UMIs. After re-calling the 5' RACE reads, TCRdb lists one entry per CDR3 protein, DNA absent. The sample table sets out about 460,000 distinct CDR3 sequences. Sequencing was carried out using blood T cells: a sorted CD56 or NKG2C T cell subset, CD4+ or CD8+ T cells, or bulk PBMC T cells (not recorded which). The receptor comes from a woman aged 50 to 65 in good health. This chain links TRBV3-1 with TRBJ1-1; TCRdb calls TRBD1, which cannot be checked without DNA. CDR3 protein: CASSQGSGKSNTEAFF.